The next 19 T cell receptor beta chains were all read from a single sample in a study of cytomegalovirus exposure and HLA in healthy donors. A multiplex PCR was run with 60 Vbeta primers and 13 Jbeta primers. Generated by immunoSEQ multiplex PCR, the TCRdb table keeps only in-frame clones and is missing some. The data show roughly 140,000 clones, with around 80% seen just once and 2% to 2.5% held by the top ten. What was sequenced was PBMCs. These TCRs come from a boy under 10 years old in good health and CMV-seronegative.

The chain has TRBV28 and TRBJ2-1, with 11 bases matching TRBD1. The V segment lost 1 base and the J segment 7 bases; nucleotides outside the gene matches: 6. Looked up from germline, CDR1 is MDHEN and CDR2 is SYDVKM. The CDR3 sequence is 16 residues long. The CDR3 sequence is CASSLSGQGVRNEQFF. CDR3 sequence (DNA): TGTGCCAGCAGTTTATCGGGACAGGGGGTACGGAATGAGCAGTTCTTC.

The CDR3 sequence is CASSTRSGQGFRGANVLTF. The CDR3 DNA is TGTGCCAGCAGTACCCGTTCGGGACAGGGTTTTAGAGGGGCCAACGTCCTGACTTTC. This rearrangement joins TRBV28 to TRBJ2-6, with 9 bases lining up with TRBD1. CDR3 size: 19 residues. The J segment lost 4 bases and the V segment lost 5 bases, leaving 15 bases of the junction unmatched. CDR1 is MDHEN, CDR2 SYDVKM, per germline.

In DNA form, the CDR3 reads TGCGCCAGCAGCCAAGATAGGCCTAGCGGGAGGGCCTACGAGCAGTACTTC. Its protein product is CASSQDRPSGRAYEQYF. This sequence joins TRBV4-3 and TRBJ2-7; 12 bases map to TRBD2. From germline, CDR1 is LGHNA and CDR2 YSLEER. The trim removed 0 bases at V and 2 bases at J, leaving 5 bases unmatched. This CDR3 has 17 residues.

This chain links TRBV6-1 with TRBJ2-5; D ambiguous. Trimming removed 4 bases at V and 5 bases at J, with 14 bases between. The CDR3 totals 14 residues. Germline V gives CDR1 MNHNS, CDR2 SASEGT. The CDR3 here is CASSAPGSLETQYF. CDR3 nucleotide sequence: TGTGCCAGCAGTGCCCCCGGGTCTTTGGAGACCCAGTACTTC.

This chain connects TRBV12-5 to TRBJ1-2, with D perhaps TRBD1 (6 bases). The CDR3 spans 16 residues. Looked up from germline, CDR1 is LGHNT and CDR2 is FRNRAP. Trimming took off 7 bases at V and 14 bases at J, with 32 bases between the two ends. CDR3 protein: CASDLPLGQITPFGTF. CDR3 sequence (DNA): TGTGCTAGTGACCTTCCACTTGGACAGATTACCCCTTTTGGGACCTTC.

V and J are TRBV9 and TRBJ2-3, with a tentative D call TRBD2 (6 bases). The V and J ends lost 1 base and 2 bases respectively, with 11 bases between them. The CDR3 extends over 15 amino acids. Germline assignment: CDR1 SGDLS and CDR2 YYNGEE. As DNA, the CDR3 is TGTGCCAGCAGCGTAACTAGCCAGTTCACAGATACGCAGTATTTT. This codes for CASSVTSQFTDTQYF.

This CDR3 reads CASSRTRTGAYEQYF. The CDR3 bases are TGTGCCAGCAGCCGTACCAGGACAGGGGCATACGAGCAGTACTTC. V gene TRBV13 combines with J gene TRBJ2-7, with TRBD1 identical over 9 bases. Losses at the gene ends were 5 bases for V and 4 bases for J; bases not matched to a gene: 9. This CDR3 spans 15 amino acids. CDR1 and CDR2 (germline): PRHDT, FYEKMQ (reference sequence).

V is TRBV9 and J is TRBJ1-3, with D possibly matching TRBD1 (5 bases). This CDR3 comprises 17 residues. Trimming stripped 0 bases from V and 2 bases from J, with 15 bases between. The V gene's germline CDR1 is SGDLS and CDR2 YYNGEE. The DNA for the CDR3 is TGTGCCAGCAGCGTAGGAATATGGGGCAGCCCTGGAAACACCATATATTTT. This codes for CASSVGIWGSPGNTIYF.

The V and J genes are TRBV5-4 and TRBJ2-2; D uncertain. Trimming stripped 2 bases from V and 6 bases from J, with 11 bases between. Germline V gene data show CDR1 as SGHNT and CDR2 as YYREEE (reference sequence). This CDR3 has 14 residues. As DNA, the CDR3 is TGTGCCAGCAGCTTTAATGTAGTATCCGGGGAGCTGTTTTTT. Its translation: CASSFNVVSGELFF.

This rearrangement joins TRBV27 to TRBJ1-5; a possible D gene is TRBD1 (5 bases). From germline, CDR1 is MNHEY and CDR2 SMNVEV (reference sequence). Trimming took off 0 bases at V and 3 bases at J, with 12 bases between the two ends. This CDR3 contains 16 residues. CDR3 in amino acids: CASSLSPIGANQPQHF. The CDR3 DNA reads as TGTGCCAGCAGTTTATCGCCCATAGGGGCCAATCAGCCCCAGCATTTT.

The chain carries TRBV19 and TRBJ2-3, with D hard to call. The CDR3 covers 13 residues. Germline V CDR1 and CDR2: LNHDA, SQIVND (reference sequence). The ends were cut back, 6 bases at V and 0 bases at J, with 7 bases in the middle. Here the CDR3 reads CASSSASTDTQYF. The CDR3 DNA reads as TGTGCCAGTAGCAGTGCTAGCACAGATACGCAGTATTTT. Complete variable domain (other parts from reference TRBV19 and TRBJ2-3): DGGITQSPKYLFRKEGQNVTLSCEQNLNHDAMYWYRQDPGQGLRLIYYSQIVNDFQKGDIAEGYSVSREKKESFPLTVTSAQKNPTAFYLCASSSASTDTQYFGPGTRLTVL.

This chain links TRBV10-3 with TRBJ1-3, with 7 nucleotides matching TRBD1. With 9 bases clipped from V and 1 base from J, the junction kept 9 bases outside the gene matches. The CDR3 contains 15 residues. Germline CDR1 reads ENHRY; CDR2 reads SYGVKD. The CDR3 region has the DNA TGTGCCATAACGAGACAGGGTGCATCTGGAAACACCATATATTTT. Translation: CAITRQGASGNTIYF.

This chain links TRBV11-3 with TRBJ1-6, with D perhaps TRBD1 (5 bases). The CDR3 runs 15 residues. V lost 2 bases to trimming and J lost 5 bases, with 10 bases between them. Germline V gene sequence: CDR1 SGHNT, CDR2 YENEEA. CDR3 sequence (DNA): TGTGCCAGCAGCTTACAGGGCAGAGATAATTCACCCCTCCACTTT. Protein: CASSLQGRDNSPLHF. The full variable domain, completed using reference TRBV11-3 and TRBJ1-6, is EAGVVQSPRYKIIEKKQPVAFWCNPISGHNTLYWYLQNLGQGPELLIRYENEEAVDDSQLPKDRFSAERLKGVDSTLKIQPAELGDSAVYLCASSLQGRDNSPLHFGNGTRLTVT.

The chain has TRBV5-6 and TRBJ2-7, with 8 nucleotides matching TRBD1. CDR3 size: 15 residues. CDR1 is SGHDT, CDR2 YYEEEE, per germline. V shed 5 bases and J 4 bases; nucleotides not matched to a gene: 11. CDR3 in DNA: TGTGCCAGCAGGTTGACAGGGGCGAGGGCGTACGAGCAGTACTTC. Residues: CASRLTGARAYEQYF.

Here the CDR3 DNA reads TGCGCCAGCAGCCAAGACAGGAATAACTATGGCTACACCTTC. This codes for CASSQDRNNYGYTF. This chain links TRBV4-3 with TRBJ1-2; D call uncertain. Germline CDR1 reads LGHNA; CDR2 reads YSLEER. V was shortened by 0 bases and J by 1 base, with 6 bases between the two germline ends. The CDR3 covers 14 residues.

The rearrangement uses TRBV4-1 and TRBJ2-5; 11 nucleotides line up with TRBD2. CDR3 length: 18 amino acids. With V trimmed by 0 bases and J by 5 bases, 11 bases remained unmatched. Per germline, CDR1 MGHRA and CDR2 YSYEKL. In DNA, the CDR3 is TGCGCCAGCAGCCAAGATGTTAGAGCTAGCGGGAGGAGGGAGACCCAGTACTTC. It is translated as CASSQDVRASGRRETQYF.

This clone was detected a few times. The rearrangement links TRBV14 to TRBJ1-4; no clear D. Trimming pared 8 bases from V and 11 bases from J, leaving 12 bases between. CDR1 SGHDN and CDR2 FVKESK come from the germline V gene. The CDR3 runs 11 residues. The CDR3 DNA is TGTGCCAGCCGCCGGGGAGGCAAACTGTTTTTT. Translating it yields CASRRGGKLFF.

V usage is TRBV7-9 and J usage is TRBJ1-6, with a weak D call TRBD1 (5 bases). Germline CDR1 reads SEHNR; CDR2 reads FQNEAQ (reference sequence). Trimming took 1 base from V and 9 from J, leaving 10 bases between them. CDR3 length: 14 amino acids. CDR3 nucleotides: TGTGCCAGCAGCTTAGAGGGGCTGGGTTCACCCCTCCACTTT. As protein: CASSLEGLGSPLHF.

As to this clone: One end of the junction is discordant with germline, which a read error may explain. The CDR3 nucleotides are TGTGCCAGCGTCACCGGGACTGAGGCTTTCTTT. Its translation is CASVTGTEAFF. V gene TRBV6-1 combines with J gene TRBJ1-1; TRBD1 might be the D (5 bases). The CDR3 consists of 11 residues. The germline V gene encodes CDR1 MNHNS and CDR2 SASEGT.